These 15 T cell receptor beta chains were all obtained from the same sample, sequenced in a study of control samples from healthy donors and cancer patients. The table came from immunoSEQ multiplex PCR; TCRdb's copy has only in-frame clones and leaves some out. This sample carries some 40,000 clones, around 82% of them seen once, and the ten largest clones take under 25%. Sequencing input: PBMCs. All receptors derive from a woman aged 60-70 years with lung cancer.

The chain couples TRBV4-2 to TRBJ1-5; D may be TRBD1 (5 bases). This CDR3 comprises 16 residues. In germline, CDR1 is LGHNA, CDR2 YNFKEQ. Trimming pared 0 bases from V and 4 bases from J, leaving 13 bases between. The CDR3 loop reads CASSQEAGGFNQPQHF. CDR3 DNA sequence: TGTGCCAGCAGCCAAGAGGCGGGGGGTTTTAATCAGCCCCAGCATTTT.

This chain links TRBV29-1 with TRBJ2-1; D gene uncertain. Germline values: CDR1 SQVTM, CDR2 ANQGSEA. With 1 base removed from V and 7 bases from J, the gap between germline ends came to 8 bases. The CDR3 has 12 residues. The CDR3 DNA reads as TGCAGCGTTGAAGGGCAGATAAATGAGCAGTTCTTC. It yields the protein CSVEGQINEQFF.

This chain's CDR3 is CASKDGNQPQHF. The DNA of the CDR3 is TGTGCCAGTAAAGACGGGAATCAGCCCCAGCATTTT. This chain uses TRBV19 with TRBJ1-5; D not certain. The ends were cut back, 7 bases at V and 4 bases at J, with 8 bases in the middle. Germline CDR1 is LNHDA and CDR2 is SQIVND (reference sequence). CDR3 size: 12 residues. Complete variable domain (other parts from reference TRBV19 and TRBJ1-5): DGGITQSPKYLFRKEGQNVTLSCEQNLNHDAMYWYRQDPGQGLRLIYYSQIVNDFQKGDIAEGYSVSREKKESFPLTVTSAQKNPTAFYLCASKDGNQPQHFGDGTRLSIL.

This clone has just a few counts. This chain uses TRBV6-5 with TRBJ1-1; D is possibly TRBD1 (5 bases). Germline V gene data show CDR1 as MNHEY and CDR2 as SVGAGI. The CDR3 contains 14 residues. Trimming removed 0 bases at V and 5 bases at J, with 10 bases between. In DNA form, the CDR3 reads TGTGCCAGCAGTTACTCGAGTAGGGGAACTGAAGCTTTCTTT. It specifies CASSYSSRGTEAFF.

This clone appeared a few times. The chain has TRBV30 and TRBJ1-6; D might be TRBD1 (5 bases). The germline V and J ends were trimmed by 1 base and 7 bases, with 8 bases remaining between them. CDR3 length: 13 residues. The germline V gene has CDR1 GTSNPN and CDR2 SVGIG (reference sequence). CDR3 DNA: TGTGCCTGGAGTGAGGGACGGAATTCACCCCTCCACTTT. As protein: CAWSEGRNSPLHF.

V usage is TRBV10-3 and J usage is TRBJ1-5; D not certain. CDR3 length: 14 residues. Looked up from germline, CDR1 is ENHRY and CDR2 is SYGVKD. V shed 7 bases and J shed 2 bases, with 12 bases lying between them. CDR3 nucleotide sequence: TGTGCCATCAAGTCGGGGTCCGGCAATCAGCCCCAGCATTTT. Amino acids: CAIKSGSGNQPQHF.

J is TRBJ1-1 and V is TRBV20-1, with TRBD1 as a possible D gene (5 bases). The CDR3 runs 13 residues. Germline V lookup: CDR1 DFQATT, CDR2 SNEGSKA (reference sequence). The V gene lost 3 bases and the J gene lost 4 bases, with 12 bases spanning the gap. The chain's CDR3 is CSASGRVLTEAFF. The CDR3, as DNA: TGCAGTGCTAGTGGCAGGGTCCTCACTGAAGCTTTCTTT.

The chain is built from TRBV21-1 and TRBJ1-4; TRBD1 is taken as the D call from the table, unchecked against the DNA. TRBV21-1 is a known pseudogene. This CDR3 has 14 amino acids. In nucleotides, the CDR3 is TGTGCCAGAAGACCGGGACAGAGGGATGAAAAACTGTTTTTT. Its protein is CARRPGQRDEKLFF.

This chain links TRBV29-1 with TRBJ1-5; no clear D. This CDR3 has 15 residues. V lost 6 bases to trimming and J lost 0 bases, with 15 bases between them. The germline gives CDR1 SQVTM, CDR2 ANQGSEA. This CDR3 is CSVAGQEGSNQPQHF. The CDR3 DNA is TGCAGCGTGGCCGGGCAAGAGGGTAGCAATCAGCCCCAGCATTTT.

The genes are TRBV12-5 and TRBJ2-1; TRBD2 matches at 11 bases. Germline loops: CDR1 LGHNT, CDR2 FRNRAP. Trimming removed 0 bases from V and 10 bases from J; junction bases left unmatched: 8. The CDR3 runs to 16 residues. CDR3 in amino acids: CASGLVRLAGSIEQFF. The CDR3 DNA reads as TGTGCTAGTGGTTTGGTAAGACTAGCGGGAAGCATAGAGCAGTTCTTC.

J is TRBJ2-5 and V is TRBV6-6; the D gene is possibly TRBD2 (6 bases). This CDR3 spans 13 amino acids. With 7 bases removed from V and 5 bases from J, the gap between germline ends came to 14 bases. Germline CDR1 MNHNY, CDR2 SVGAGI (reference sequence). DNA for the CDR3: TGTGCCAGCACCCGGGGTGGGGGGGAGACCCAGTACTTC. It encodes CASTRGGGETQYF.

This chain connects TRBV18 to TRBJ2-7; D gene ambiguous. Looked up from germline, CDR1 is KGHSH and CDR2 is LQKENI. CDR3 length: 14 residues. The V end was cut by 3 bases, the J end by 6 bases, with 15 bases between. The chain's CDR3 is CASSPVERGGEQYF. The CDR3 DNA reads TGTGCCAGCTCACCGGTCGAGCGTGGTGGCGAGCAGTACTTC.

The rearrangement uses TRBV25-1 and TRBJ2-7, with D perhaps TRBD2 (7 bases). Germline V gene lookup returns CDR1 MGHDK and CDR2 SYGVNS. The CDR3 has 14 amino acids. V lost 6 bases and J lost 8, with 20 bases in between. The CDR3 spells CASRGGGGGGQQYF. The CDR3, as DNA: TGTGCCAGCAGGGGCGGGGGCGGCGGTGGACAGCAGTACTTC.

The table lists this clone with a count of one. The V call is TRBV4-1, the J call TRBJ2-5; D is undetermined. Germline V gene sequence: CDR1 MGHRA, CDR2 YSYEKL. The V and J ends lost 4 bases and 2 bases respectively, with 11 bases between them. The CDR3 covers 14 residues. DNA of the CDR3: TGCGCCAGCAGCCGGATGGGGATTCAAGAGACCCAGTACTTC. Translated, it gives CASSRMGIQETQYF.

The chain carries TRBV7-8 and TRBJ2-2; 8 nucleotides align to TRBD1. The CDR3 totals 17 residues. The V gene end was trimmed by 3 bases and the J gene end by 4 bases; junction bases not matched to a gene: 10. In germline, CDR1 is SGHVS, CDR2 FQNEAQ. For the CDR3, the DNA is TGTGCCAGCAGCTTCCCCCGGGGGACAGGTATCACCGGGGAGCTGTTTTTT. Translating it yields CASSFPRGTGITGELFF.